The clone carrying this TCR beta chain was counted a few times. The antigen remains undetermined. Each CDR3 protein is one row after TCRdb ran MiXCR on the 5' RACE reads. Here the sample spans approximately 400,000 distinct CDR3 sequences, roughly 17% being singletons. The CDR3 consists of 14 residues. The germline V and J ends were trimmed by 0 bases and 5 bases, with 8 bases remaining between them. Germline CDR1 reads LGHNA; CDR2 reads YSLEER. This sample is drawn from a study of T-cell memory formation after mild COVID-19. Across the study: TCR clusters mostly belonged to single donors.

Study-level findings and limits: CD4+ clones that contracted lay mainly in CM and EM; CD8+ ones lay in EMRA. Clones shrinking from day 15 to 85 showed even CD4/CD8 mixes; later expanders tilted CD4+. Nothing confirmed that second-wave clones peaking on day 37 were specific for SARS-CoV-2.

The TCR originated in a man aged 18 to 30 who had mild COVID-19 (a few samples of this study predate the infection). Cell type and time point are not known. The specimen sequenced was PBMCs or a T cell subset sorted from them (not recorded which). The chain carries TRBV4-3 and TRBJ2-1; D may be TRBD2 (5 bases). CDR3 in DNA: TGCGCCAGCAGCCAAGATCGAGGGCACAATGAGCAGTTCTTC. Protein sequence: CASSQDRGHNEQFF.